The TCR beta chain under discussion was sequenced for a study of T cell responses to AZD1222 COVID-19 vaccine. Study outcomes and limitations: Donors were largely white British and mainly female; clonal diversity was possibly underestimated.

This table comes from immunoSEQ multiplex PCR, and its TCRdb copy is limited to in-frame clones, with some not included. The sample yields about 93,000 clones, 80% to 90% seen once. The CDR3 extends over 13 amino acids. Deletions cut 0 bases from V and 7 bases from J, with 4 bases between. Germline values: CDR1 SGHAT, CDR2 FQNNGV. Comment on this clone: What it recognizes is unknown.

This chain connects TRBV11-2 to TRBJ1-6; no clear D gene. This material consisted of peripheral blood, taken 28 days after the second AZD1222 dose. This clonotype was obtained from an adult who received the AZD1222 COVID-19 vaccine. CDR3 loop: CASSLDLNSPLHF. In nucleotides, the CDR3 is TGTGCCAGCAGCTTAGATCTCAATTCACCCCTCCACTTT.